These 3 T cell receptor beta chains share one sample of origin, sequenced in a study of PD-1 blockade in classical Hodgkin lymphoma. Repertoires were generated with immunoSEQ multiplex PCR, while TCRdb's copy carries only in-frame clones and drops some. The table has roughly 30,000 clones, less than 85% seen once. The patients all showed relapse after autologous stem cell transplantation, while their brentuximab vedotin exposure varied. The sample was peripheral blood mononuclear cells (PBMCs), taken before the second cycle of nivolumab. These receptors originate from a human donor with classical Hodgkin lymphoma.

V and J are TRBV7-6 and TRBJ1-1, with 9 nucleotides matching TRBD1. CDR1 and CDR2 from the germline V gene are SGHVS and FNYEAQ. J was trimmed by 7 bases and V by 2 bases; bases with no gene match: 17. The CDR3 has 18 amino acids. The CDR3 reads CASSLSPALTGGGSEAFF. The CDR3 DNA is TGTGCCAGCAGCTTATCCCCTGCCCTGACAGGGGGGGGTAGTGAAGCTTTCTTT.

This rearrangement joins TRBV5-1 to TRBJ2-5; D may be TRBD2 (6 bases). Germline CDR1 reads SGHRS; CDR2 reads YFSETQ. The CDR3 length is 15 residues. V was clipped by 0 bases and J by 4 bases, with 13 bases between them. The chain's CDR3 is CASSLGTGALETQYF. The CDR3 DNA reads TGCGCCAGCAGCTTGGGAACGGGAGCCTTAGAGACCCAGTACTTC.

The chain recombines TRBV25-1 with TRBJ1-2, with D maybe TRBD1 (5 bases). Per germline, CDR1 MGHDK and CDR2 SYGVNS. V lost 6 bases and J lost 0, with 11 bases in between. The CDR3 has 14 amino acids. CDR3 nucleotide sequence: TGTGCCAGCAGCCAGGGCTCAACTAACTATGGCTACACCTTC. Translation: CASSQGSTNYGYTF.